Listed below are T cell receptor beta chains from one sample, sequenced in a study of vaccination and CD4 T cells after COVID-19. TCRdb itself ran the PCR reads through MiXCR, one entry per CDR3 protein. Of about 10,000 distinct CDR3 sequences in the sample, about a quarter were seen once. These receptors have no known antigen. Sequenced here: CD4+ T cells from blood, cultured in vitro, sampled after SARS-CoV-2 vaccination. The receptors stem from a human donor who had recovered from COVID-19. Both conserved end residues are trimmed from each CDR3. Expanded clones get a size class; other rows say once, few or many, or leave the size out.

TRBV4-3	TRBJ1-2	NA	ASSQDGGYGYT
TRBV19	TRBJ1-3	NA	ASSISLSGNTIY
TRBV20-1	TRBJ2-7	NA	SARSHGQGFNEQY
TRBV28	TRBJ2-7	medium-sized	ASSGTGTDTYEQY
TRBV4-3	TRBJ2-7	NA	ASSRTGATYEQY
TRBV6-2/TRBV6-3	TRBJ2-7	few	ASSYPEGDSYEQY
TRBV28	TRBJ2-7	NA	ASSPLGPPYEQY
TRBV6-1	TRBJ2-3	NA	ATHFGASDTQY
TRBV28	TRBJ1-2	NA	ASSLAEGGALGYT
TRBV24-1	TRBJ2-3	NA	AGGTSGRRGDTQY
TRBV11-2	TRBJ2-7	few	ASSPPDRTGTFGQY
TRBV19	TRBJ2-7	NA	ASSLQGRASTYEQY
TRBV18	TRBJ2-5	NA	ASSRASRGGKETQY
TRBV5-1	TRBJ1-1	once	ASSLVRGMNTEAF
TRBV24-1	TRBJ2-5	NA	ATSGSGGGETQY
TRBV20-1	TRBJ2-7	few	SASGSDEQY
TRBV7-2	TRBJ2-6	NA	ASSLGGAGANVLT
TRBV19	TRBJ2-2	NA	ASGGLNTGELF
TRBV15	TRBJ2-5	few	ATSSPKLAGQETQY
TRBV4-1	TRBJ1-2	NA	ASSQEGQTGGNYGYT
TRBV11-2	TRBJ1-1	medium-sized	ASSLLITGEAF